The 17 T cell receptor beta chains in this list originate from one sample, sequenced in a study of long-term antiretroviral therapy in people with HIV (dated by TCRdb to 2022 to 2024). Sequencing of the TRB variable region was done with the immunoSEQ hsTCRB v3.0 assay at survey level resolution. TCRdb re-hosts the immuneACCESS table, in-frame sequences only. Its copies lack some clones; in the studies checked, an unresolved V gene accounts for under half of them, and the cause for the rest is not known. This sample gives about 39,000 clones in total; approximately 87% of them show up just once. 4% of the sample rests with the top ten. The sequences come from unsorted PBMCs, collected 1.2 years after starting antiretroviral therapy. The origin of the receptors is a woman aged 50 to 60 with HIV.

The chain has TRBV4-1 and TRBJ2-1; D is perhaps TRBD1 or TRBD2 (5 bases each). This CDR3 is built from 16 residues. The germline V and J ends were trimmed by 0 bases and 5 bases, with 14 bases remaining between them. The germline CDR1 and CDR2 sequences are MGHRA and YSYEKL. The CDR3 loop reads CASSQEEGWGNNEQFF. The CDR3 nucleotides read TGCGCCAGCAGCCAAGAAGAGGGATGGGGGAACAATGAGCAGTTCTTC.

The rearrangement links TRBV25-1 to TRBJ2-4; possibly TRBD1 or TRBD2 for D (5 bases each). Trimming pared 3 bases from V and 9 bases from J, leaving 12 bases between. The CDR3 covers 13 residues. Germline V gene sequence: CDR1 MGHDK, CDR2 SYGVNS. Here the CDR3 DNA reads TGTGCCAGCAGTGACCCCCGGGACCTCATTCAGTACTTC. The encoded protein is CASSDPRDLIQYF.

This chain joins TRBV7-2 and TRBJ1-2; 9 bases fit TRBD1. V was clipped by 4 bases and J by 8 bases; unmatched bases: 5. CDR3 length: 13 residues. The germline gives CDR1 SGHTA, CDR2 FQGNSA. Here the CDR3 reads CASSSRQGGGYTF. CDR3 sequence (DNA): TGTGCCAGCAGCTCCCGACAGGGGGGGGGCTACACCTTC.

This clone is a singleton in its sample. V is TRBV19 and J is TRBJ1-3; D may be TRBD1 (6 bases). CDR3 length equals 14 residues. Germline CDR1 and CDR2: LNHDA and SQIVND (reference sequence). V shed 6 bases and J shed 4 bases, with 13 bases lying between them. This chain's CDR3 is CASRDGGQGNTIYF. Written as DNA, the CDR3 is TGTGCCAGTAGGGACGGAGGACAGGGAAACACCATATATTTT.

The chain uses TRBV5-4 and TRBJ2-3, with D uncertain. V was clipped by 0 bases and J by 2 bases, with 10 bases between them. In germline, CDR1 is SGHNT, CDR2 YYREEE (reference sequence). The CDR3 sequence is 15 residues long. CDR3 residues: CASSLELQFTDTQYF. CDR3 sequence (DNA): TGTGCCAGCAGCTTGGAACTACAGTTCACAGATACGCAGTATTTT.

This clone was seen only once. This sequence joins TRBV7-2 and TRBJ2-7; 10 bases agree with TRBD2. The CDR3 has 16 residues. J gave up 0 bases and V 5 bases, and 7 bases lay outside the gene matches. CDR1 and CDR2 from the germline V gene are SGHTA and FQGNSA. This CDR3 is CASSPLLAGNSYEQYF. The CDR3 DNA reads as TGTGCCAGCAGCCCTCTACTAGCGGGGAACTCCTACGAGCAGTACTTC.

The chain is built from TRBV29-1 and TRBJ1-4; TRBD1 agrees at 9 bases. The junction had 13 bases not matched to a gene; V was cut back by 6 bases and J by 8 bases. The CDR3 consists of 15 residues. Germline CDR1 and CDR2: SQVTM and ANQGSEA. CDR3 sequence (DNA): TGCAGCGTCGGGAAGTCGGGACAGGGAAGGGAAAAACTGTTTTTT. This sequence encodes CSVGKSGQGREKLFF.

The chain is built from TRBV5-8 and TRBJ2-6; either TRBD1 or TRBD2 may supply D (6 bases each). V was pared by 6 bases and J by 4 bases, with 23 bases between. Germline CDR1 is SGHTS and CDR2 is YDEGEE. This CDR3 has 18 residues. The CDR3 spells CASKAGGRSAVGANVLTF. The CDR3 DNA reads TGTGCCAGCAAAGCCGGGGGCAGGTCAGCGGTAGGGGCCAACGTCCTGACTTTC.

The sample holds one count of this clone. This CDR3 is CASKEGGPGAIYEQYF. In nucleotides, the CDR3 is TGTGCCTCCAAGGAGGGAGGGCCGGGGGCTATTTACGAGCAGTACTTC. This rearrangement joins TRBV5-6 to TRBJ2-7; a possible D gene is TRBD2 (7 bases). The V gene's germline CDR1 is SGHDT and CDR2 YYEEEE. This CDR3 comprises 16 residues. V lost 10 bases and J lost 4, with 27 bases in between.

The chain joins TRBV5-1 to TRBJ2-2; TRBD2 is a possible D gene (5 bases). The V end lost 2 bases, the J end lost 5 bases, and 7 bases lay between the germline ends. CDR3 size: 13 residues. The germline gives CDR1 SGHRS, CDR2 YFSETQ. The CDR3 sequence: CASSFSGTGELFF. The CDR3 DNA sequence: TGCGCCAGCAGCTTCTCGGGGACCGGGGAGCTGTTTTTT.

The CDR3 here is CASSDDMGAGTGELFF. DNA of the CDR3: TGTGCCAGCAGTGATGATATGGGGGCGGGGACCGGGGAGCTGTTTTTT. The rearrangement joins TRBV2 to TRBJ2-2; D possibly uses TRBD1 or TRBD2 (6 bases each). The CDR3 has 16 amino acids. The V gene lost 3 bases and the J gene lost 5 bases, with 16 bases spanning the gap. Germline V gene sequence: CDR1 SNHLY, CDR2 FYNNEI.

This chain joins TRBV30 and TRBJ2-2; TRBD1 agrees at 7 bases. Trimming removed 2 bases from V and 5 bases from J; junction bases left unmatched: 5. Germline CDR1 is GTSNPN and CDR2 is SVGIG (reference sequence). CDR3 length: 14 residues. DNA for the CDR3: TGTGCCTGGAGTCGACAGGGTAGTACCGGGGAGCTGTTTTTT. This encodes CAWSRQGSTGELFF.

This rearrangement joins TRBV6-6 to TRBJ1-3, with TRBD1 as a possible D gene (5 bases). The ends were cut back, 2 bases at V and 4 bases at J, with 6 bases in the middle. Germline-derived CDR1 and CDR2 are MNHNY and SVGAGI (reference sequence). The CDR3 extends over 13 amino acids. The CDR3 region has the DNA TGTGCCAGCAGTTACCGGGGCGGAAACACCATATATTTT. Protein product: CASSYRGGNTIYF.

About this clone itself: Germline is not matched at one junction end, which may reflect a read error. The chain couples TRBV7-7 to TRBJ2-1; D may be TRBD2 (5 bases). CDR3 length: 12 amino acids. Germline CDR1 is SSHAT and CDR2 is FNYEAQ (reference sequence). This CDR3 is CASSRGNNEQFF. The CDR3 nucleotides read TGTGCTAGCAGCAGAGGGAACAATGAGCAGTTCTTC. Together with reference TRBV7-7 and TRBJ2-1, the CDR3 gives the full variable domain: GAGVSQSPRYKVTKRGQDVTLRCDPISSHATLYWYQQALGQGPEFLTYFNYEAQPDKSGLPSDRFSAERPEGSISTLTIQRTEQRDSAMYRCASSRGNNEQFFGPGTRLTVL.

The V call is TRBV4-2, the J call TRBJ1-2, with 11 bases identical to TRBD1. V dropped 0 bases and J dropped 4; count of bases not matched to a gene: 7. The germline CDR1 and CDR2 sequences are LGHNA and YNFKEQ. The CDR3 has 17 amino acids. CDR3 in DNA: TGTGCCAGCAGCCAAGATAAGGGACAGGGGGGGTTCTATGGCTACACCTTC. Encoded protein: CASSQDKGQGGFYGYTF.

V gene TRBV13 combines with J gene TRBJ1-3; D is uncertain. The CDR3 is 12 amino acids. The V and J ends lost 6 bases and 4 bases respectively, with 7 bases between them. Germline lookup yields CDR1 PRHDT and CDR2 FYEKMQ (reference sequence). The CDR3 bases are TGTGCCAGCAGGTCCTCGGGAAACACCATATATTTT. Its protein is CASRSSGNTIYF. Combining the CDR3 with reference TRBV13 and TRBJ1-3 gives the whole variable domain AAGVIQSPRHLIKEKRETATLKCYPIPRHDTVYWYQQGPGQDPQFLISFYEKMQSDKGSIPDRFSAQQFSDYHSELNMSSLELGDSALYFCASRSSGNTIYFGEGSWLTVV.

This chain links TRBV7-2 with TRBJ1-2; D uncertain. This CDR3 has 14 amino acids. Germline V gives CDR1 SGHTA, CDR2 FQGNSA. V shed 5 bases and J shed 4 bases, with 14 bases lying between them. The DNA of the CDR3 is TGTGCCAGCAGCCCCCAGAGGAGTTCCTATGGCTACACCTTC. Translating it yields CASSPQRSSYGYTF.